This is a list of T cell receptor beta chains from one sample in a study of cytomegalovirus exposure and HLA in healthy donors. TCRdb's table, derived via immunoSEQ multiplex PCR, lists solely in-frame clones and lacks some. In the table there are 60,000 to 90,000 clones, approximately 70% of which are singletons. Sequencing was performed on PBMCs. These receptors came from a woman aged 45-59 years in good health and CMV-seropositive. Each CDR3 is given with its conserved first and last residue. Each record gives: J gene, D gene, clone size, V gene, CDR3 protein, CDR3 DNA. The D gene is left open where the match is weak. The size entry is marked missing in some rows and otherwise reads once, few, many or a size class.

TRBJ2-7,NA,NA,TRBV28,CATGQGFYEQYF,TGTGCCACTGGGCAGGGGTTCTACGAGCAGTACTTC
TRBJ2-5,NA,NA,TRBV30,CAWSVLRQETQYF,TGTGCCTGGAGTGTACTACGTCAAGAGACCCAGTACTTC
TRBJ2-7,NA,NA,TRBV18,CASSPTGDGTYEQYF,TGTGCCAGCTCACCAACGGGGGACGGAACCTACGAGCAGTACTTC
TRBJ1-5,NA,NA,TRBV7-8,CASSSKTGPAPQHF,TGTGCCAGCAGCTCAAAGACAGGACCTGCGCCCCAGCATTTT
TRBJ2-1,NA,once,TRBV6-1,CASSGGGGQHNEQFF,TGTGCCAGCAGTGGAGGGGGGGGGCAGCACAATGAGCAGTTCTTC
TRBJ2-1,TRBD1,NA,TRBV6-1,CASSRDRGYNEQFF,TGTGCCAGCAGCCGGGACAGGGGCTACAATGAGCAGTTCTTC
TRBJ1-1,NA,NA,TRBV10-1,CASSEWAQGSEAFF,TGCGCCAGCAGTGAGTGGGCCCAGGGATCTGAAGCTTTCTTT
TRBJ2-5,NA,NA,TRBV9,CASSPTPGVGRQETQYF,TGTGCCAGCAGCCCCACCCCGGGAGTGGGGAGACAAGAGACCCAGTACTTC
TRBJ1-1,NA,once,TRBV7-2,CASSLADLKNTEAFF,TGTGCCAGCAGCTTAGCGGACTTAAAGAACACTGAAGCTTTCTTT
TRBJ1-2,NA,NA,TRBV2,CASTGQGNYYGYTF,TGTGCCAGCACGGGGCAGGGGAATTACTATGGCTACACCTTC
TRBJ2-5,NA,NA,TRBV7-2,CASRVPGLQETQYF,TGTGCCAGCAGGGTACCGGGACTCCAAGAGACCCAGTACTTC
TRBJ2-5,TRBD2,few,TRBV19,CASNTAGGRETQYF,TGTGCCAGTAACACGGCGGGGGGGCGTGAGACCCAGTACTTC
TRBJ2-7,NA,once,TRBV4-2,CASSQNPYEQYF,TGTGCCAGCAGCCAAAATCCGTACGAGCAGTACTTC
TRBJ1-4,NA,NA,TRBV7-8,CASSLPTSAEKLFF,TGTGCCAGCAGCCTACCGACATCTGCGGAAAAACTGTTTTTT
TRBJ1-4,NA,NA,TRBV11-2,CASSLGHPNEKLFF,TGTGCCAGCAGCTTGGGACATCCTAATGAAAAACTGTTTTTT
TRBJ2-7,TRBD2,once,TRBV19,CATSRTSGEQYF,TGTGCCACTTCGCGGACTAGCGGCGAGCAGTACTTC
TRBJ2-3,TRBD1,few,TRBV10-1,CASGPGQGADTQYF,TGCGCCAGCGGACCAGGACAGGGGGCTGATACGCAGTATTTT
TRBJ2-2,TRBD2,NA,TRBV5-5,CASSLVTSAGELFF,TGTGCCAGCAGCTTGGTCACTAGCGCCGGGGAGCTGTTTTTT
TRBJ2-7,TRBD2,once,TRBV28,CASSSPGLAAEQYF,TGTGCCAGCAGTAGCCCGGGACTAGCAGCCGAGCAGTACTTC
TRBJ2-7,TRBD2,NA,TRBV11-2,CATGGRLSYEQYF,TGTGCCACCGGCGGGAGACTCTCCTACGAGCAGTACTTC
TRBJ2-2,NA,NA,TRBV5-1,CASSAPPGQESGELFF,TGCGCCAGCAGCGCACCACCGGGACAAGAGAGCGGGGAGCTGTTTTTT
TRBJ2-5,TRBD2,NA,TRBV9,CASSVTSGRQETQYF,TGTGCCAGCAGCGTAACTAGCGGGCGACAAGAGACCCAGTACTTC
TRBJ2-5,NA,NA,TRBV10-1,CASNGGTAQETQYF,TGCGCCAGCAACGGCGGGACGGCCCAAGAGACCCAGTACTTC
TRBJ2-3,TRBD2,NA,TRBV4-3,CASSQDPPGGTDTQYF,TGCGCCAGCAGCCAAGATCCCCCGGGGGGAACAGATACGCAGTATTTT
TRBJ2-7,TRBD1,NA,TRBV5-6,CASSFYRGLYEQYF,TGTGCCAGCAGCTTTTACAGGGGTCTTTACGAGCAGTACTTC
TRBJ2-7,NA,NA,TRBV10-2,CASRDSYEQYF,TGCGCCAGCAGGGACAGCTACGAGCAGTACTTC
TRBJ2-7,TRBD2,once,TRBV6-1,CASSVSGGPLYEQYF,TGTGCCAGCAGTGTTAGCGGGGGCCCCCTCTACGAGCAGTACTTC
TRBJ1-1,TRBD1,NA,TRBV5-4,CASSYGTENTEAFF,TGTGCCAGCAGCTATGGGACAGAGAACACTGAAGCTTTCTTT
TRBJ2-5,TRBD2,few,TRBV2,CASSARLAAGETQYF,TGTGCCAGCAGTGCCAGACTAGCGGCGGGGGAGACCCAGTACTTC
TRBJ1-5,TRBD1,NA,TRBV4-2,CASSQDPGQGAISQPQHF,TGTGCCAGCAGCCAAGATCCTGGACAGGGGGCCATTAGTCAGCCCCAGCATTTT
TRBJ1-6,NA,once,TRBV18,CASSPRFRQAYNSPLHF,TGTGCCAGCTCACCGCGGTTTAGACAGGCCTATAATTCACCCCTCCACTTT
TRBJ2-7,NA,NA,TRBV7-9,CASSPGAVSYEQYF,TGTGCCAGCAGCCCAGGGGCGGTCTCCTACGAGCAGTACTTC
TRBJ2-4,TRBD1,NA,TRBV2,CASSGDRALAKNIQYF,TGTGCCAGCAGTGGGGACAGGGCTTTGGCCAAAAACATTCAGTACTTC
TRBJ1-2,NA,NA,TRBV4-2,CASSQDSTVLYGYTF,TGTGCCAGCAGCCAAGATAGTACAGTCCTCTATGGCTACACCTTC
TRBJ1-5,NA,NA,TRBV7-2,CASSLRSGNQPQHF,TGTGCCAGCAGTTTGAGGTCAGGGAATCAGCCCCAGCATTTT
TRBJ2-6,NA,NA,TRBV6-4,CASSAGVVSGANVLTF,TGTGCCAGCAGTGCAGGGGTAGTCTCTGGGGCCAACGTCCTGACTTTC
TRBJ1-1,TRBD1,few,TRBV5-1,CASSGGQYYAAFF,TGCGCCAGCAGCGGGGGACAGTACTACGCAGCTTTCTTT
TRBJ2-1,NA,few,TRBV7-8,CASSFTLAVPYNEQFF,TGTGCCAGCAGCTTCACCTTAGCGGTCCCCTACAATGAGCAGTTCTTC
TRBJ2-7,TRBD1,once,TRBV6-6,CASFAGDSYEQYF,TGTGCCAGCTTCGCCGGGGACAGCTACGAGCAGTACTTC
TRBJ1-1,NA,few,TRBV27,CASSLFGRGTLNTEAFF,TGTGCCAGCAGTTTATTTGGTCGTGGCACCTTGAACACTGAAGCTTTCTTT
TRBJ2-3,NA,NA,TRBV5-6,CASSFPGGSTDTQYF,TGTGCCAGCAGCTTTCCTGGGGGGAGCACAGATACGCAGTATTTT
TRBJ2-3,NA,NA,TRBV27,CASVKGGMNTDTQYF,TGTGCCAGCGTTAAAGGAGGGATGAACACAGATACGCAGTATTTT
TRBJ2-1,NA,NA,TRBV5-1,CASSLGGNEQFF,TGCGCCAGCAGCTTAGGAGGCAATGAGCAGTTCTTC
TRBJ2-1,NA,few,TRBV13,CASSLGTSSYNEQFF,TGTGCCAGCAGCTTAGGGACTAGCTCCTACAATGAGCAGTTCTTC
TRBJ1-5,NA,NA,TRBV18,CASSLIAGQYEPQHF,TGTGCCAGCTCACTCATAGCAGGGCAATATGAGCCCCAGCATTTT
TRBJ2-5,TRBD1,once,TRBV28,CASSSSGTGKETQYF,TGTGCCAGCAGTTCGAGTGGGACAGGCAAAGAGACCCAGTACTTC
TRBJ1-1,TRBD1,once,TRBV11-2,CASSSGLQGSGTEAFF,TGTGCCAGCAGCTCGGGCCTACAGGGGAGCGGGACTGAAGCTTTCTTT
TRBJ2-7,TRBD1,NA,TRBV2,CASNRDRERTYEQYF,TGTGCCAGCAACAGGGACAGGGAAAGGACCTACGAGCAGTACTTC
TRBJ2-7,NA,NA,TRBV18,CASSPGQLTYEQYF,TGTGCCAGCTCACCTGGACAGCTGACCTACGAGCAGTACTTC
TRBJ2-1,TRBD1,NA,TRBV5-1,CASSLNPGTGISYNEQFF,TGCGCCAGCAGCTTGAACCCCGGGACAGGGATTTCCTACAATGAGCAGTTCTTC